Described below is a single TCR beta chain sequence and its context. The data belong to a study of cytomegalovirus exposure and HLA in healthy donors. PCR involved 60 Vbeta and 13 Jbeta primers. Generated by immunoSEQ multiplex PCR, the TCRdb table keeps only in-frame clones and is missing some. The top ten clones hold less than 6% of a sample with about 190,000 clones, 75% to 80% of them seen once. Per germline, CDR1 SEHNR and CDR2 FQNEAQ (reference sequence). Trimming cost V 5 bases and J 6 bases; bases outside gene matches: 19. This CDR3 has 18 amino acids. The sequenced material came from PBMCs. The rearrangement uses TRBV7-9 and TRBJ2-3, with 8 bases identical to TRBD2. The clonotype comes from a woman in her 30s in good health and CMV-seropositive. Written as DNA, the CDR3 is TGTGCCAGCAGCCAAAGCGGGAGCGTTTATGGAATGAGGGATACGCAGTATTTT. Residues: CASSQSGSVYGMRDTQYF.